This entry concerns a single T cell receptor beta chain. The sample is drawn from a study of blood T cell repertoires in COVID-19. The repertoire was sequenced with immunoSEQ multiplex PCR; TCRdb's copy has only in-frame clones and lacks some. The repertoire consists of 200,000 or so clones, with 70% to 90% occurring once and the leading ten covering over 2.5%. Germline V CDR1 and CDR2: MDHEN, SYDVKM. The CDR3 sequence is 13 residues long. V lost 7 bases and J lost 1, with 10 bases in between. The clonotype comes from a man aged 55-75 years with acute or convalescent COVID-19. The sample consisted of peripheral blood. The rearrangement uses TRBV28 and TRBJ1-1, with D uncertain. CDR3 bases: TGTGCCAGCATGAGGCCTACGAACACTGAAGCTTTCTTT. It yields the protein CASMRPTNTEAFF.